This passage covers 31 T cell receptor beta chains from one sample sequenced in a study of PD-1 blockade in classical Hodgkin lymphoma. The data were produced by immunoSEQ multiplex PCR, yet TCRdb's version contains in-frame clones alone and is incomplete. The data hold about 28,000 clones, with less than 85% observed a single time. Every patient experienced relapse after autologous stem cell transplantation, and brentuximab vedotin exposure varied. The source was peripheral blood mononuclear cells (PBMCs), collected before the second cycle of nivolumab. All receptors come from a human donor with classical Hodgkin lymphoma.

For the CDR3, the DNA is TGTGCCACCAGCAGCTACAGCAATCAGCCCCAGCATTTT. This sequence encodes CATSSYSNQPQHF. V usage is TRBV15 and J usage is TRBJ1-5; D uncertain. The CDR3 contains 13 residues. V gave up 3 bases and J gave up 1 base, with 4 bases separating them. The germline CDR1 and CDR2 sequences are LNHNV and YYDKDF (reference sequence).

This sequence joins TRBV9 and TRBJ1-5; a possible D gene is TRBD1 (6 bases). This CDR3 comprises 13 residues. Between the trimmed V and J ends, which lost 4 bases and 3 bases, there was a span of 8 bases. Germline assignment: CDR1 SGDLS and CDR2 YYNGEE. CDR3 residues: CASSRGANQPQHF. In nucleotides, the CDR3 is TGTGCCAGCAGCAGGGGGGCCAATCAGCCCCAGCATTTT.

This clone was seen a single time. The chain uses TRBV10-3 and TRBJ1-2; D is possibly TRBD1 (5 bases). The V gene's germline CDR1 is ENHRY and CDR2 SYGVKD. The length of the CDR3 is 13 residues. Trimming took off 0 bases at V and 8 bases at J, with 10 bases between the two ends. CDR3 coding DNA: TGTGCCATCAGTGAGTCGACAGCGGACGGCTACACCTTC. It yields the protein CAISESTADGYTF.

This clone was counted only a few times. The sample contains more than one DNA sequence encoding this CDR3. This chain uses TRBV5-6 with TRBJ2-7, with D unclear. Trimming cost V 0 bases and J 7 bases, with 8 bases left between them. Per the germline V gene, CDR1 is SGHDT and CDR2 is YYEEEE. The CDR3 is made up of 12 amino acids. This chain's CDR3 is CASSLGGREQYF. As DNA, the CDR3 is TGTGCCAGCAGCTTGGGGGGAAGGGAGCAGTACTTC. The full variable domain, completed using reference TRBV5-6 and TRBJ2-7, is DAGVTQSPTHLIKTRGQQVTLRCSPKSGHDTVSWYQQALGQGPQFIFQYYEEEERQRGNFPDRFSGHQFPNYSSELNVNALLLGDSALYLCASSLGGREQYFGPGTRLTVT.

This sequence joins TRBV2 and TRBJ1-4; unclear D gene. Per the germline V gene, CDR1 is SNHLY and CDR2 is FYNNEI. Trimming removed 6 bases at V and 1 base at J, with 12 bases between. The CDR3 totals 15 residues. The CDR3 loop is CASRLRVGTNEKLFF. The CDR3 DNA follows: TGTGCCAGCAGGCTTAGGGTTGGAACTAATGAAAAACTGTTTTTT.

The CDR3 protein is CASSLGRSDNQPQHF. CDR3 DNA sequence: TGTGCCAGCTCGCTGGGTCGAAGTGACAATCAGCCCCAGCATTTT. The chain recombines TRBV18 with TRBJ1-5; D remains unclear. The CDR3 sequence is 15 residues long. The ends were cut back, 6 bases at V and 3 bases at J, with 15 bases in the middle. Per germline, CDR1 KGHSH and CDR2 LQKENI.

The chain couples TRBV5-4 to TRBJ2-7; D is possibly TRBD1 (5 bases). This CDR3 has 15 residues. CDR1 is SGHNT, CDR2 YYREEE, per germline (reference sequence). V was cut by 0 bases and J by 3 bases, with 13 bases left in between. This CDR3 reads CASSLAQQALYEQYF. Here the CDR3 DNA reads TGTGCCAGCAGCTTGGCCCAACAGGCCCTCTACGAGCAGTACTTC.

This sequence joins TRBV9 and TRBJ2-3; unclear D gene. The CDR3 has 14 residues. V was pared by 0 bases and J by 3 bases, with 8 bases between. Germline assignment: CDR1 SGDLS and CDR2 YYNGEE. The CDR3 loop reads CASSVGGWTDTQYF. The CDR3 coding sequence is TGTGCCAGCAGCGTAGGAGGTTGGACAGATACGCAGTATTTT.

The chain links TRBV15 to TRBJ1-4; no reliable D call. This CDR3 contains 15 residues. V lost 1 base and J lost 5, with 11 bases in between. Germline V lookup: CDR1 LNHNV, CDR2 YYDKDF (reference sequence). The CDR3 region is CATSRGVGPNEKLFF. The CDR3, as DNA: TGTGCCACCAGCAGAGGGGTAGGGCCCAATGAAAAACTGTTTTTT.

The CDR3: CASSVENSGNTIYF. Written as DNA, the CDR3 is TGTGCCAGCAGCGTGGAAAACTCTGGAAACACCATATATTTT. This rearrangement joins TRBV9 to TRBJ1-3; D unclear. CDR1 and CDR2 (germline): SGDLS, YYNGEE. V gave up 2 bases and J gave up 0 bases, with 6 bases separating them. The CDR3 is made up of 14 amino acids.

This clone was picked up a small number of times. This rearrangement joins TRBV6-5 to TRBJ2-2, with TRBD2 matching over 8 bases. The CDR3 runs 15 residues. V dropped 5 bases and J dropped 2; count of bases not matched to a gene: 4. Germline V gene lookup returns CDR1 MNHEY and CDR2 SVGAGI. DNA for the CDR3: TGTGCCAGCAGTCGGCGGGGGGTTAACACCGGGGAGCTGTTTTTT. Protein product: CASSRRGVNTGELFF.

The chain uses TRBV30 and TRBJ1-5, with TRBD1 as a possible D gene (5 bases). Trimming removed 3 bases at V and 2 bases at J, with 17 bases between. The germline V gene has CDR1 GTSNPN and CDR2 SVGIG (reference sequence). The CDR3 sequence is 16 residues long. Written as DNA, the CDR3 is TGTGCCTGGAGGGCAACTGGGGGGGGTGGCAATCAGCCCCAGCATTTT. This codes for CAWRATGGGGNQPQHF.

The chain's CDR3 is CASSLDPGGGQPQHF. CDR3 bases: TGTGCCAGCAGCTTGGATCCAGGGGGCGGTCAGCCCCAGCATTTT. The rearrangement uses TRBV5-5 and TRBJ1-5; 8 positions agree with TRBD1. The CDR3 contains 15 residues. Germline V CDR1 and CDR2: SGHKS, YYEKEE (reference sequence). V was pared by 0 bases and J by 6 bases, with 5 bases of the junction left unmatched.

CDR3 nucleotide sequence: TGTGCCAGCAGCCCCGGACAGGGTCTCGAGCAGTACTTC. Its protein product is CASSPGQGLEQYF. The chain has TRBV5-4 and TRBJ2-7; TRBD1 matches 8 bases. The germline CDR1 and CDR2 sequences are SGHNT and YYREEE (reference sequence). The CDR3 has 13 amino acids. J gave up 6 bases and V 4 bases, and 6 bases lay outside the gene matches.

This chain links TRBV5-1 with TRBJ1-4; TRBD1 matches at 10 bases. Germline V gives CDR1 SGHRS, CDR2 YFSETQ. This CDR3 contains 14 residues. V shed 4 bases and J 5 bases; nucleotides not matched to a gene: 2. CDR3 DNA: TGCGCCAGCAGCCAGGGACAGGGGAATGAAAAACTGTTTTTT. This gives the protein CASSQGQGNEKLFF.

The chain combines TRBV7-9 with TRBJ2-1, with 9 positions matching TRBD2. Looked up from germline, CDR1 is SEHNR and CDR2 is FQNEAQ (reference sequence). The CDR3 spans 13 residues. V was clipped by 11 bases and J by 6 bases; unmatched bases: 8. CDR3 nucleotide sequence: TGTGCCTCGCGGGGGGGCCATTTCAATGAGCAGTTCTTC. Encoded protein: CASRGGHFNEQFF.

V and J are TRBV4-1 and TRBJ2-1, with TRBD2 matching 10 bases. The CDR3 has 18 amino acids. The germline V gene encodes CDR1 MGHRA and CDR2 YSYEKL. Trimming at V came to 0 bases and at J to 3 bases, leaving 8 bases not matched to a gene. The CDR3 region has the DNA TGCGCCAGCAGCCAAGACCCCCTAGCGGGAGCCCTCTACAATGAGCAGTTCTTC. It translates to CASSQDPLAGALYNEQFF.

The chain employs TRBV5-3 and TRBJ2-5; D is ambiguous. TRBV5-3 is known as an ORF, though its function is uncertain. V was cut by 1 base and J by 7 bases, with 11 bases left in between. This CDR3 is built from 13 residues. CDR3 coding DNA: TGTGCCAGAAGCTTGCCCTCAACGAGGACCCAGTACTTC. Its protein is CARSLPSTRTQYF.

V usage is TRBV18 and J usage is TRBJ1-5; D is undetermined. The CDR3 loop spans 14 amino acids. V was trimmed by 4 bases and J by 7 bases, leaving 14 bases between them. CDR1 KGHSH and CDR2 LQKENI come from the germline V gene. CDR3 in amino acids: CASSLVGRQQPQHF. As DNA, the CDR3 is TGTGCCAGCTCACTTGTGGGTCGTCAACAGCCCCAGCATTTT.

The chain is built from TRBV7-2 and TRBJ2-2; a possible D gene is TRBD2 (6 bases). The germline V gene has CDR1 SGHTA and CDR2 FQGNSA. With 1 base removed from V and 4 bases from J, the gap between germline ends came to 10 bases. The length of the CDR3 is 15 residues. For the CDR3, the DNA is TGTGCCAGCAGCTTAGTGGGAGGAGTCACCGGGGAGCTGTTTTTT. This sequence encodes CASSLVGGVTGELFF. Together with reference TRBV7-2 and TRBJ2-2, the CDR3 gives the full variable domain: GAGVSQSPSNKVTEKGKDVELRCDPISGHTALYWYRQSLGQGLEFLIYFQGNSAPDKSGLPSDRFSAERTGGSVSTLTIQRTQQEDSAVYLCASSLVGGVTGELFFGEGSRLTVL.

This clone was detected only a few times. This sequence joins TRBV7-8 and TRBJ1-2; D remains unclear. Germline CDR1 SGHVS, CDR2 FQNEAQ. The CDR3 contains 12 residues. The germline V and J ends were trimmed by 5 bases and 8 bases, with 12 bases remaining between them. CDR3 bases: TGTGCCAGCAGCCCCCCTTTCCAGGGCTACACCTTC. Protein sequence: CASSPPFQGYTF.

The CDR3 loop reads CASSYSPSTQYF. The CDR3 DNA follows: TGTGCCAGCAGTTACTCTCCTAGTACGCAGTATTTT. The rearrangement uses TRBV6-5 and TRBJ2-3, with D unclear. There are 12 residues in the CDR3. CDR1 is MNHEY, CDR2 SVGAGI, per germline. Deletions cut 0 bases from V and 8 bases from J, with 6 bases between.

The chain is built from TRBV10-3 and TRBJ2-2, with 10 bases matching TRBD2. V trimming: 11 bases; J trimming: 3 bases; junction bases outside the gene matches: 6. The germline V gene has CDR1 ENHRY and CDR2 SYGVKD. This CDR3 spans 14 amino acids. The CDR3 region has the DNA TGTGCCCACGGACTAGCGGAGTACACCGGGGAGCTGTTTTTT. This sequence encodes CAHGLAEYTGELFF.

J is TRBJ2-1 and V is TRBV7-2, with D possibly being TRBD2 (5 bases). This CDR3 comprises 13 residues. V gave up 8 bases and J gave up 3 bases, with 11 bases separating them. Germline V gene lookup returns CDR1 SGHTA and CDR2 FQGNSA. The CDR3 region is CASGGRGYNEQFF. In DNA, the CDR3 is TGTGCCAGCGGCGGACGGGGCTACAATGAGCAGTTCTTC.

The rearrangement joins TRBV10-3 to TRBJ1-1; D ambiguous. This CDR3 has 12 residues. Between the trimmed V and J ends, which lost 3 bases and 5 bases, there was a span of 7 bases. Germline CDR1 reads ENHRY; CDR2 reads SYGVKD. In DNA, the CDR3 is TGTGCCATCAGTGAATTAGGGACTGAAGCTTTCTTT. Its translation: CAISELGTEAFF.

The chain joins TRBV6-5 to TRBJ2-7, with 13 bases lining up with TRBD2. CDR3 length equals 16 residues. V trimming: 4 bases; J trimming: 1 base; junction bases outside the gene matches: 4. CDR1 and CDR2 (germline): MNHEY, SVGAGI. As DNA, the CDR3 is TGTGCCAGCAGTTCCCCGGGACTAGCGGGGTCCTACGAGCAGTACTTC. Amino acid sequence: CASSSPGLAGSYEQYF.

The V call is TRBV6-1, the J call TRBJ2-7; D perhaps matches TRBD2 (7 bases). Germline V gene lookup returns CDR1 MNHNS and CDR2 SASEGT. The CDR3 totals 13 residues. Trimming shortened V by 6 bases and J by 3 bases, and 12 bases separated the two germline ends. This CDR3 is CASSRGGGYEQYV. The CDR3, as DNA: TGTGCCAGCAGCCGGGGAGGGGGCTACGAGCAGTACGTC.

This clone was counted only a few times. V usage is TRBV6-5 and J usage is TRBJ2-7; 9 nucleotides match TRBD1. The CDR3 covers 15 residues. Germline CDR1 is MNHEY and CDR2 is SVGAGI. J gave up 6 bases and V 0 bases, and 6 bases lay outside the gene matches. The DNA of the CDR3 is TGTGCCAGCAGTTACTCGCGGACAGGGGTTGGCGAGCAGTACGTC. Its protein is CASSYSRTGVGEQYV.

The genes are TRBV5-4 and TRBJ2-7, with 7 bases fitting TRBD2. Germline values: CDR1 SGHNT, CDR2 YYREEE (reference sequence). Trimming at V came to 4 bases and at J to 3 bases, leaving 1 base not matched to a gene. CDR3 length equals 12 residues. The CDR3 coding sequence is TGTGCCAGCAGCGGGGACTACTACGAGCAGTACTTC. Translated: CASSGDYYEQYF.

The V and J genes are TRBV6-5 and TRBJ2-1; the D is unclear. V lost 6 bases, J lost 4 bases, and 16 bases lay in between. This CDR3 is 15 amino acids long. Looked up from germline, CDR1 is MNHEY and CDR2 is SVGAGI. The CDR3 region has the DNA TGTGCCAGCAGCTACCCCGGTATGGCTTACAATGAGCAGTTCTTC. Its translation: CASSYPGMAYNEQFF.

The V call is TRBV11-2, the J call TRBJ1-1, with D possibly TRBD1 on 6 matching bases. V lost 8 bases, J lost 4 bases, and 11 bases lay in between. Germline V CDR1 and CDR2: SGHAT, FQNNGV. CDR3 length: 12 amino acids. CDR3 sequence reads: CASSEGGTEAFF. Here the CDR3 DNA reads TGTGCCAGCTCCGAAGGGGGCACTGAAGCTTTCTTT.